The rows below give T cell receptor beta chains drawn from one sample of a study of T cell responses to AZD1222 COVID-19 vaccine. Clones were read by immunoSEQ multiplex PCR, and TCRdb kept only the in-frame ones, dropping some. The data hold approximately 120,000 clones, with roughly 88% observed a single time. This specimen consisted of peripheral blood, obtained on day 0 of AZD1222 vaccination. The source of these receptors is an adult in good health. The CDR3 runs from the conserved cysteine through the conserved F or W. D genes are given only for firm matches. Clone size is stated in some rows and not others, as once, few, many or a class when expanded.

CDR3 DNA: TGTGCCAGCAGCCAATTTACAGGGGCTCGACTGTTTTTT; CDR3 protein: CASSQFTGARLFF; clone size: once; D gene: TRBD1; J gene: TRBJ1-4; V gene: TRBV14
CDR3 DNA: TGTGCCAGCAGCTTTCGGTGGCAAGAGACCCAGTACTTC; CDR3 protein: CASSFRWQETQYF; clone size: -; D gene: -; J gene: TRBJ2-5; V gene: TRBV5-4
CDR3 DNA: TGTGCCAGCAGTCCCGGGGAGGGGGCATGGTATGGCTACACCTTC; CDR3 protein: CASSPGEGAWYGYTF; clone size: -; D gene: TRBD1; J gene: TRBJ1-2; V gene: TRBV28
CDR3 DNA: TGCAGTGCTAGAGCCTCAGCTGAAGCTTTCTTT; CDR3 protein: CSARASAEAFF; clone size: -; D gene: -; J gene: TRBJ1-1; V gene: TRBV20-1
CDR3 DNA: TGTGCCAGCAGCCCCGCCGGGGGAAGCACAGATACGCAGTATTTT; CDR3 protein: CASSPAGGSTDTQYF; clone size: -; D gene: -; J gene: TRBJ2-3; V gene: TRBV7-3
CDR3 DNA: TGCGCCAGCATCAAAGCGGGGGGCAGGGACAATGAGCAGTTCTTC; CDR3 protein: CASIKAGGRDNEQFF; clone size: -; D gene: TRBD2; J gene: TRBJ2-1; V gene: TRBV5-1
CDR3 DNA: TGTGCCAGCAGCTTATTTGGGTCCCCCACAGATACGCAGTATTTT; CDR3 protein: CASSLFGSPTDTQYF; clone size: -; D gene: -; J gene: TRBJ2-3; V gene: TRBV7-3
CDR3 DNA: TGTGCCTGCGACAGGGCCGACACTGAAGCTTTCTTT; CDR3 protein: CACDRADTEAFF; clone size: -; D gene: TRBD1; J gene: TRBJ1-1; V gene: TRBV30
CDR3 DNA: TGCGCCAGCAGCCTCCGGGACGAATTACCACCCCTCCACTTT; CDR3 protein: CASSLRDELPPLHF; clone size: few; D gene: -; J gene: TRBJ1-6; V gene: TRBV4-1
CDR3 DNA: TGCGCCAGCAGCCAGGGACAGGGGGCCTTAGGTACGCAGTATTTT; CDR3 protein: CASSQGQGALGTQYF; clone size: -; D gene: TRBD1; J gene: TRBJ2-3; V gene: TRBV4-3
CDR3 DNA: TGTGCCAGCAGTGATGGGCCCGGACAGCGACCTTACGAGCAGTACTTC; CDR3 protein: CASSDGPGQRPYEQYF; clone size: few; D gene: -; J gene: TRBJ2-7; V gene: TRBV25-1
CDR3 DNA: TGTGCCAGCCGGTGGGGGACTAGCGGAAACAATGAGCAGTTCTTC; CDR3 protein: CASRWGTSGNNEQFF; clone size: -; D gene: TRBD2; J gene: TRBJ2-1; V gene: TRBV19
CDR3 DNA: TGTGCCAGCAGTTTAGGGTGGAACACCATATATTTT; CDR3 protein: CASSLGWNTIYF; clone size: -; D gene: -; J gene: TRBJ1-3; V gene: TRBV28
CDR3 DNA: TGTGCCAGCAGCGTCGAGGGCGGAGTTGAGCAGTTCTTC; CDR3 protein: CASSVEGGVEQFF; clone size: -; D gene: -; J gene: TRBJ2-1; V gene: TRBV9
CDR3 DNA: TGTGCCAGCAGCCGTGAGGGCTCCTACAATGAGCAGTTCTTC; CDR3 protein: CASSREGSYNEQFF; clone size: -; D gene: -; J gene: TRBJ2-1; V gene: TRBV7-9
CDR3 DNA: TGTGCCAGCAGCGTGGGGACAGGGACTCAGCCCCAGCATTTT; CDR3 protein: CASSVGTGTQPQHF; clone size: -; D gene: TRBD1; J gene: TRBJ1-5; V gene: TRBV9
CDR3 DNA: TGTGCCAGCAGCCCCAGGGGGGACCCCTACGAGCAGTACTTC; CDR3 protein: CASSPRGDPYEQYF; clone size: few; D gene: -; J gene: TRBJ2-7; V gene: TRBV7-9
CDR3 DNA: TGTGCCAGCAGCTTAGTCTCCGGGGAAAAACTGTTTTTT; CDR3 protein: CASSLVSGEKLFF; clone size: -; D gene: -; J gene: TRBJ1-4; V gene: TRBV11-1
CDR3 DNA: TGTGCCAGCAGCTTAACAGGTACCATTGAAGCTTTCTTT; CDR3 protein: CASSLTGTIEAFF; clone size: -; D gene: -; J gene: TRBJ1-1; V gene: TRBV11-3
CDR3 DNA: TGTGCCAGCAGCTTAAGACAGCGGGGCACAGATACGCAGTATTTT; CDR3 protein: CASSLRQRGTDTQYF; clone size: -; D gene: -; J gene: TRBJ2-3; V gene: TRBV11-3
CDR3 DNA: TGTGCCAGCAGCCCAGGGTTGGTTGGGGTCCACAGGTCACCCCTCCACTTT; CDR3 protein: CASSPGLVGVHRSPLHF; clone size: few; D gene: -; J gene: TRBJ1-6; V gene: TRBV7-9
CDR3 DNA: TGTGCCAGTAGCGGGAAACTCTACGAGCAGTACTTC; CDR3 protein: CASSGKLYEQYF; clone size: -; D gene: -; J gene: TRBJ2-7; V gene: TRBV19
CDR3 DNA: TGTGCCAGCTTAGGGGGGAGTGACGCTGGCTACACCTTC; CDR3 protein: CASLGGSDAGYTF; clone size: -; D gene: -; J gene: TRBJ1-2; V gene: TRBV27
CDR3 DNA: TGTGCCAGTAGTGTGGGGTCAGGACACAATGAAAAACTGTTTTTT; CDR3 protein: CASSVGSGHNEKLFF; clone size: -; D gene: -; J gene: TRBJ1-4; V gene: TRBV19
CDR3 DNA: TGTGCCAGCAGCCCCCGACAGGGCCGCGGGACCCAGTACTTC; CDR3 protein: CASSPRQGRGTQYF; clone size: -; D gene: TRBD1; J gene: TRBJ2-5; V gene: TRBV11-2
CDR3 DNA: TGTGCCAGCAGACGGACAGGGAGTGAAAAACTGTTTTTT; CDR3 protein: CASRRTGSEKLFF; clone size: -; D gene: TRBD1; J gene: TRBJ1-4; V gene: TRBV27
CDR3 DNA: TGCGCCAGCAGTGAGGGGAGGGGTCGGAATGAGCAGTTCTTC; CDR3 protein: CASSEGRGRNEQFF; clone size: -; D gene: TRBD2; J gene: TRBJ2-1; V gene: TRBV10-1
CDR3 DNA: TGTGCCAGCTCACCAGGGGGCCTCGCGGGCGAAAAACTGTTTTTT; CDR3 protein: CASSPGGLAGEKLFF; clone size: -; D gene: -; J gene: TRBJ1-4; V gene: TRBV18
CDR3 DNA: TGCGCCAGCAGCCAAGCTTCCCTAGCGGGGGGGCGGGAGACCCAGTACTTC; CDR3 protein: CASSQASLAGGRETQYF; clone size: -; D gene: TRBD2; J gene: TRBJ2-5; V gene: TRBV4-1
CDR3 DNA: TGTGCCAGCAGCTTGGTCACAGATACGCAGTATTTT; CDR3 protein: CASSLVTDTQYF; clone size: once; D gene: -; J gene: TRBJ2-3; V gene: TRBV5-5
CDR3 DNA: TGTGCCAGCAGCCCCAATCTGGGGGGAAGCACTGAAGCTTTCTTT; CDR3 protein: CASSPNLGGSTEAFF; clone size: -; D gene: -; J gene: TRBJ1-1; V gene: TRBV7-2
CDR3 DNA: TGTGCCAGCAGTTACGGGTTCAATGAGCAGTTCTTC; CDR3 protein: CASSYGFNEQFF; clone size: -; D gene: -; J gene: TRBJ2-1; V gene: TRBV6-2/TRBV6-3
CDR3 DNA: TGTGCCAGCAGGGCCGGGACAGAGCGAAACACCATATATTTT; CDR3 protein: CASRAGTERNTIYF; clone size: -; D gene: TRBD1; J gene: TRBJ1-3; V gene: TRBV6-5
CDR3 DNA: TGTGCCAGCAGCTTTCCTGGATACAATGAGCAGTTCTTC; CDR3 protein: CASSFPGYNEQFF; clone size: -; D gene: -; J gene: TRBJ2-1; V gene: TRBV5-4
CDR3 DNA: TGCGCCAGCAGCTTGGCGGAGACCCAGTACTTC; CDR3 protein: CASSLAETQYF; clone size: -; D gene: -; J gene: TRBJ2-5; V gene: TRBV5-1
CDR3 DNA: TGTGCCAGCAGCCCACGGACAGGGGCTAATGAAAAACTGTTTTTT; CDR3 protein: CASSPRTGANEKLFF; clone size: -; D gene: TRBD1; J gene: TRBJ1-4; V gene: TRBV7-9
CDR3 DNA: TGTGCTAGTGGTTTGCTAGTCTCGGGGCACACTGAAGCTTTCTTT; CDR3 protein: CASGLLVSGHTEAFF; clone size: -; D gene: -; J gene: TRBJ1-1; V gene: TRBV12-5
CDR3 DNA: TGCGCCAGCAGCCGGTCTAGCGGGGCGGGGGGTTCCGAGACCCAGTACTTC; CDR3 protein: CASSRSSGAGGSETQYF; clone size: -; D gene: TRBD2; J gene: TRBJ2-5; V gene: TRBV4-1
CDR3 DNA: TGTGCCAGCAGCAAAACGAGGGGGGCGGACTATGGCTACACCTTC; CDR3 protein: CASSKTRGADYGYTF; clone size: -; D gene: -; J gene: TRBJ1-2; V gene: TRBV21-1
CDR3 DNA: TGTGCCAGCAGTCAGGGGGCGCGGCAGCCCCAGCATTTT; CDR3 protein: CASSQGARQPQHF; clone size: -; D gene: TRBD1; J gene: TRBJ1-5; V gene: TRBV6-5
CDR3 DNA: TGTGCCACCGGGACAGTAACAGATACGCAGTATTTT; CDR3 protein: CATGTVTDTQYF; clone size: -; D gene: TRBD1; J gene: TRBJ2-3; V gene: TRBV24-1
CDR3 DNA: TGTGCCAGCAGCTTTAAACTAGCGGGAGGGCCCGATACGCAGTATTTT; CDR3 protein: CASSFKLAGGPDTQYF; clone size: -; D gene: TRBD2; J gene: TRBJ2-3; V gene: TRBV7-9